These T cell receptor beta chains were read from a single sample in a study of metastatic and nonmetastatic thyroid tumors. TCRdb re-clonotyped the PCR reads through MiXCR. The sample contains fewer than 35,000 clones, approximately 11% of which appear only once. Material: blood. Source of these receptors: a female donor with papillary thyroid cancer or a benign thyroid nodule (not recorded which). Some clones in this sample may be carry-over from other donors' samples. CDR3s include the opening cysteine and the closing phenylalanine or tryptophan. The D gene is left open where the match is weak. Size tells how often a clone was seen (once, few, many) or the class of an expanded clone, and some rows leave it out.

TRBV5-1,-,13,TRBJ2-2,-,TGCGCCAGCAGCCCGATAGCCGCCGGGGAGCTGTTTTTT,CASSPIAAGELFF
TRBV28,medium-sized,13,TRBJ2-7,-,TGTGCCAGCACCTCGACAGACTCCTACGAGCAGTACTTC,CASTSTDSYEQYF
TRBV10-3,many,13,TRBJ1-1,-,TGTGCCATCAGTGAGATCAGGGACACTGAAGCTTTCTTT,CAISEIRDTEAFF
TRBV18,many,15,TRBJ1-4,TRBD1,TGTGCCAGCTCACCACAAGGGACAGGAAATGAAAAACTGTTTTTT,CASSPQGTGNEKLFF
TRBV3-1,many,17,TRBJ1-2,TRBD1,TGTGCCAGCAGCCAAGATCGGGGGACAGTCGGGGGCGGAGGCTACACCTTC,CASSQDRGTVGGGGYTF
TRBV2,once,12,TRBJ2-7,-,TGTGCCCGCAGTAACCCTAGCTACGAGCAGTACTTC,CARSNPSYEQYF
TRBV12-3/TRBV12-4,many,12,TRBJ2-1,-,TGTGCCAGCAGTTTAAGGGGTAATGAGCAGTTCTTC,CASSLRGNEQFF
TRBV2,many,16,TRBJ1-2,TRBD1,TGTGCCAGCAGCCTTACCTCGGACAGGACATCTCGTGGCTACACCTTC,CASSLTSDRTSRGYTF
TRBV28,-,19,TRBJ2-7,TRBD2,TGTGCCAGCAGTTCGGCGGTCACTAGCGGGGGGAAAATCTCCTACGAGCAGTACTTC,CASSSAVTSGGKISYEQYF
TRBV7-9,many,14,TRBJ2-3,-,TGTGCCAGCAGCCCCGGGGTAGCGTCAGATACGCAGTATTTT,CASSPGVASDTQYF
TRBV29-1,-,12,TRBJ1-2,-,TGCAGCGTGGCTGGACAGAACTATGGCTACACCTTC,CSVAGQNYGYTF
TRBV9,many,12,TRBJ2-7,-,TGTGCCAGCAGCGTAAATAACGGCGAGCAGTACTTC,CASSVNNGEQYF
TRBV11-1,many,13,TRBJ1-5,-,TGTGCCAGCAGTCCGGGTAGAGATCAGCCCCAGCATTTT,CASSPGRDQPQHF
TRBV6-1,-,15,TRBJ2-2,TRBD2,TGTGCCAGCACTGTAGCGGGAGGGCTGACCGGGGAGCTGTTTTTT,CASTVAGGLTGELFF
TRBV3-1,many,13,TRBJ1-2,-,TGTGCCAGCAGCCCGGGGACCTACTATGGCTACACCTTC,CASSPGTYYGYTF
TRBV11-3,many,16,TRBJ2-2,-,TGTGCCAGCAGCTTAGTCGGGACTTCGAACACCGGGGAGCTGTTTTTT,CASSLVGTSNTGELFF
TRBV5-1,many,16,TRBJ2-7,-,TGCGCCGGCAGCTGGGGGGACGGACCGAGCTCCTACGAGCAGTACTTC,CAGSWGDGPSSYEQYF
TRBV4-3,many,16,TRBJ2-7,-,TGCGCCAGCAGCCAAGAATTTATGGGGGACACCTACGAGCAGTACTTC,CASSQEFMGDTYEQYF
TRBV6-2/TRBV6-3,many,13,TRBJ1-4,-,TGTGCCAGCAGTTCCGGTGACTCTGAAAAACTGTTTTTT,CASSSGDSEKLFF
TRBV6-5,many,17,TRBJ2-1,-,TGTGCCAGCAGTCCCCGGGACGGCCGACGCTCCTACAATGAGCAGTTCTTC,CASSPRDGRRSYNEQFF
TRBV5-1,-,12,TRBJ1-6,-,TGCGCCAGCCTGGACAACCATTCACCCCTCCACTTT,CASLDNHSPLHF
TRBV6-1,few,15,TRBJ1-5,-,TGTGCCAGCAGCCTAACTCTTGACAGCAATCAGCCCCAGCATTTT,CASSLTLDSNQPQHF
TRBV6-5,-,16,TRBJ2-1,-,TGTGCCAGCAGTTACTCGACGGGACCAGCCTACAATGAGCAGTTCTTC,CASSYSTGPAYNEQFF
TRBV7-6,many,15,TRBJ2-5,TRBD2,TGTGCCAGCAGCTTGGTAGCGGGCACTCAAGAGACCCAGTACTTC,CASSLVAGTQETQYF
TRBV3-1,-,12,TRBJ1-6,-,TGTGCCAGCAGCCAAGGGGATTCACCCCTCCACTTT,CASSQGDSPLHF
TRBV19,many,14,TRBJ1-2,TRBD1,TGTGCCAGTACCCTTAGACAGGGGGACTATGGCTACACCTTC,CASTLRQGDYGYTF
TRBV12-3/TRBV12-4,many,16,TRBJ2-3,TRBD2,TGTGCCAGCAGTCATCTCTCGCGGGGGGGCAAAGATACGCAGTATTTT,CASSHLSRGGKDTQYF
TRBV4-1,many,14,TRBJ1-1,-,TGCGCCAGCAGCTTAGGGGCGAAGAACACTGAAGCTTTCTTT,CASSLGAKNTEAFF
TRBV9,many,15,TRBJ1-1,-,TGTGCCAGCAGCCCTACCGGAAAATGGGGCACTGAAGCTTTCTTT,CASSPTGKWGTEAFF
TRBV6-5,-,14,TRBJ2-7,TRBD1,TGTGCCAGCAGCTTACAGGGGCAGAGCTACGAGCAGTACTTC,CASSLQGQSYEQYF
TRBV20-1,few,16,TRBJ1-6,-,TGCAGTGCTAGAGATGGGTCGCAGCCCTATAATTCACCCCTCCACTTT,CSARDGSQPYNSPLHF
TRBV18,many,15,TRBJ2-1,TRBD1,TGTGCCAGCTCACAACCGGGACAGGGAGGCGCTGAGCAGTTCTTC,CASSQPGQGGAEQFF
TRBV5-1,few,15,TRBJ2-7,TRBD1,TGCGCCAGCAGCCTATGGACAGGGCCCACCTACGAGCAGTACTTC,CASSLWTGPTYEQYF
TRBV2,few,15,TRBJ2-3,TRBD2,TGTGCCAGCAGTCTTAGCGGGGGAAACACAGATACGCAGTATTTT,CASSLSGGNTDTQYF
TRBV28,many,15,TRBJ2-2,TRBD1,TGTGCCAGCAGTTCGGGGACAGGTTACACCGGGGAGCTGTTTTTT,CASSSGTGYTGELFF
TRBV6-1,-,13,TRBJ2-1,-,TGTGCCAGCAGTGTTCTCTCCTACAATTATCAGTTCTTC,CASSVLSYNYQFF